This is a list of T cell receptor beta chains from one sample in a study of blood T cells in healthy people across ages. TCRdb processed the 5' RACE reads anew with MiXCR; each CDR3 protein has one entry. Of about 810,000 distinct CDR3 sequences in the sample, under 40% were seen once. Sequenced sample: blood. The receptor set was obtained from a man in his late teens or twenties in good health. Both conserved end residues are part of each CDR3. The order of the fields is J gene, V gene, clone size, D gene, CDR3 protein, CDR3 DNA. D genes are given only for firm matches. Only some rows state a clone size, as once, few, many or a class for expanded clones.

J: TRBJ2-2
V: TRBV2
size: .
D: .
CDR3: CASSVPGDYLSGELFF
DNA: TGTGCCAGCAGTGTCCCAGGGGACTATTTATCCGGGGAGCTGTTTTTT

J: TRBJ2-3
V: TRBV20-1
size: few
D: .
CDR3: CSARYLGEDTQYF
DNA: TGCAGTGCTAGATATTTGGGGGAAGATACGCAGTATTTT

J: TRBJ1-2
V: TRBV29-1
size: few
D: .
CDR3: CSVDSGAYIEGYTF
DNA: TGCAGCGTTGACTCCGGGGCCTATATAGAAGGCTACACCTTC

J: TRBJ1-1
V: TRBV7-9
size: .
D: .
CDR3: CASSLPLVSYEAFF
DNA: TGTGCCAGCAGCTTACCACTGGTTTCCTATGAAGCTTTCTTT

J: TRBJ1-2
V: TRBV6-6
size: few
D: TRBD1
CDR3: CASSYRQGAFGYTF
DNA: TGTGCCAGCAGTTACCGACAGGGGGCTTTTGGCTACACCTTC

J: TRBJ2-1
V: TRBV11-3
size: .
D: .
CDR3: CASSLVRGEQFF
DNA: TGTGCCAGCAGCTTAGTCAGGGGCGAGCAGTTCTTC

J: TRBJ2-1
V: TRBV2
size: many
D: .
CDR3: CASREDRGTYNEQFF
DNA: TGTGCCAGCAGAGAAGACAGAGGCACCTACAATGAGCAGTTCTTC

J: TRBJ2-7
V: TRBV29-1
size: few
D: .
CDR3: CSVDGAMNEQYF
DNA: TGCAGCGTGGACGGCGCTATGAATGAGCAGTACTTC

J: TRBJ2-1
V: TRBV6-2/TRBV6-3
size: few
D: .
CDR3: CASSNPRQAISYNEQFF
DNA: TGTGCCAGCAGCAACCCCCGACAGGCCATCTCGTACAATGAGCAGTTCTTC

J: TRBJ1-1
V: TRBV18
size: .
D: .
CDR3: CAIPRQANTEAFF
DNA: TGTGCCATCCCAAGACAGGCGAACACTGAAGCTTTCTTT

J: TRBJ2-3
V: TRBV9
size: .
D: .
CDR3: CASSPGPGSAGTQYF
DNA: TGTGCCAGCAGCCCCGGACCGGGATCGGCAGGTACGCAGTATTTT

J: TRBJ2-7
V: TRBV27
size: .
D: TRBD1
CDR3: CASSSIPGQGHEQYF
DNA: TGTGCCAGCAGTTCAATCCCGGGACAGGGCCACGAGCAGTACTTC

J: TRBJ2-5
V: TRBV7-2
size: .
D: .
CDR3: CASRLGGGSYNEQYF
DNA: TGTGCCAGCAGGTTAGGGGGGGGTTCCTACAATGAGCAGTACTTC

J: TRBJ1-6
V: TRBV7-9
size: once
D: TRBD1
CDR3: CASSTGGYNSPLHF
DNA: TGTGCCAGCAGCACAGGGGGTTATAATTCACCCCTCCACTTT

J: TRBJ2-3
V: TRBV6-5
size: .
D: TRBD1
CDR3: CAIRRDREPDTQYF
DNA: TGTGCCATCAGGCGGGACAGGGAGCCAGATACGCAGTATTTT

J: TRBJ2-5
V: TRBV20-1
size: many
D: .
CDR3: CSARTGQETQYF
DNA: TGCAGTGCTAGGACAGGTCAAGAGACCCAGTACTTC

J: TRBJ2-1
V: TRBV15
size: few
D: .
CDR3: CATSRDPDGEQFF
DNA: TGTGCCACCAGCAGAGATCCGGACGGGGAGCAGTTCTTC

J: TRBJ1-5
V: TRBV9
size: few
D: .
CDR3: CASSVGSGNQPQHF
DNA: TGTGCCAGCAGCGTAGGGTCTGGGAATCAGCCCCAGCATTTT

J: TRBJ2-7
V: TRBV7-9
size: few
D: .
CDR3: CASSFVVDPYEQYF
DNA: TGTGCCAGCAGCTTTGTCGTGGACCCCTACGAGCAGTACTTC

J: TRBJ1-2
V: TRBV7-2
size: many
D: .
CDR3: CASSLYQIDSRGGYTF
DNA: TGTGCCAGCAGCTTATACCAGATCGACAGCCGGGGAGGCTACACCTTC

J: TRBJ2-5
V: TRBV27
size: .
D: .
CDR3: CASRGQTIGETQYF
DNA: TGTGCCAGCAGAGGACAGACGATTGGGGAGACCCAGTACTTC

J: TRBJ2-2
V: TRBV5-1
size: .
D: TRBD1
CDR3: CASSLRDREYTGELFF
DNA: TGCGCCAGCAGCTTGAGAGACAGGGAGTACACCGGGGAGCTGTTTTTT

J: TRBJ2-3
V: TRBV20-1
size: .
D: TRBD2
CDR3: CSAGTGASGGKDTQYF
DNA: TGCAGTGCCGGAACGGGGGCTAGCGGGGGTAAAGATACGCAGTATTTT

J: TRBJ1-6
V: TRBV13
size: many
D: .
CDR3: CASSLVSSYNSPLHF
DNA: TGTGCCAGCAGCTTGGTCAGCTCCTATAATTCACCCCTCCACTTT

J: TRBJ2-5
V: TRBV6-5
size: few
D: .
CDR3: CASSRTSVTYIEQYF
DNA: TGTGCCAGCAGCCGTACAAGCGTGACGTACATTGAGCAGTACTTC

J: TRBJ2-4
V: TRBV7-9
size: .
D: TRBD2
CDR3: CASSPRLAGIQYF
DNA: TGTGCCAGCAGCCCCAGACTAGCGGGCATTCAGTACTTC

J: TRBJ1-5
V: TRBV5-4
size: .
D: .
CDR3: CASSKGGDPGNQPQHF
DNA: TGTGCCAGCAGTAAGGGGGGGGACCCTGGCAATCAGCCCCAGCATTTT

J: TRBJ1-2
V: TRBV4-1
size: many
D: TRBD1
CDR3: CASSQDIFQRRGRIHGYTF
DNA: TGCGCCAGCAGCCAAGATATCTTCCAACGGAGGGGGCGCATCCATGGCTACACCTTC

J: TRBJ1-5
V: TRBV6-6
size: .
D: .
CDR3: CASSYLGQGGNQPQHF
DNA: TGTGCCAGCAGTTACCTTGGGCAGGGCGGCAATCAGCCCCAGCATTTT

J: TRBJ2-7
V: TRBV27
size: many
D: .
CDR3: CASSLYTGYDEQYF
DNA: TGTGCCAGCAGTTTATACACAGGGTATGACGAGCAGTACTTC

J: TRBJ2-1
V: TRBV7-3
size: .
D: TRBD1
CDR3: CASSLTLGRGLYNEQFF
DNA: TGTGCCAGCAGCTTAACCCTAGGCAGGGGGCTCTACAATGAGCAGTTCTTC

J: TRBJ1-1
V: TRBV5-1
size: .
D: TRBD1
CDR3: CASSSLQGATEAFF
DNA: TGCGCCAGCAGCTCTCTACAGGGGGCAACTGAAGCTTTCTTT